This T cell receptor beta chain appears in the sequencing data of a study of blood T cells in healthy people across ages. A J-beta primer mix and a sample-barcoded 5' primer were used in a second PCR of roughly 6 to 11 cycles. TCRdb processed the 5' RACE reads anew with MiXCR; each CDR3 protein has one entry. There are around 850,000 distinct CDR3 sequences in the sample; roughly 40% occur only once, and 10% to 15% lies in the top ten. This clonotype was seen more than once but under ten times. Its antigen remains unidentified. Findings and caveats of the study: Observed TCR beta diversity per million T cells went down as age went up. This fall followed a roughly linear course with age. From one million sequenced T cells, diversity estimates were lower bounds.

Healthy Caucasian individuals from Russia aged about 6 to 90 served as donors. Total RNA amounts of at least 6 micrograms were extracted per sample. The CDR3 is 15 residues long. V dropped 3 bases and J dropped 2 bases, with 14 bases sitting between them. CDR1 and CDR2 (germline): KGHSH, LQKENI. V gene TRBV18 combines with J gene TRBJ2-7, with D perhaps matching TRBD1 (6 bases). Sequencing used blood. This TCR was recovered from a man between 18 and 35 years old in good health. In DNA form, the CDR3 reads TGTGCCAGCTCACCGCAATTAGGGGGACCCTACGAGCAGTACTTC. Encoded protein: CASSPQLGGPYEQYF. Based on the CDR3 plus reference TRBV18 and TRBJ2-7, the full variable domain is NAGVMQNPRHLVRRRGQEARLRCSPMKGHSHVYWYRQLPEEGLKFMVYLQKENIIDESGMPKERFSAEFPKEGPSILRIQQVVRGDSAAYFCASSPQLGGPYEQYFGPGTRLTVT.